Listed below are T cell receptor beta chains from one sample, sequenced in a study of blood T cell repertoires in COVID-19. Data came from immunoSEQ multiplex PCR; TCRdb stores just in-frame clones and leaves some out. This sample carries around 250,000 clones, about nine tenths of them seen once, and the ten largest clones take roughly 15%. The sample comprised PBMCs or T cells enriched from blood (not recorded which). The receptors stem from a man aged 18 to 29 who had recovered from COVID-19. CDR3s include the opening cysteine and the closing phenylalanine or tryptophan. A D gene is named only where the DNA matches it firmly. Not all rows give a size; the values are once, few, many and, for expanded clones, a class.

J: TRBJ2-7; V: TRBV24-1; D: TRBD1; size: .; CDR3: CATRGTGTEQYF; DNA: TGTGCCACCAGGGGGACAGGGACCGAGCAGTACTTC
J: TRBJ2-1; V: TRBV10-1; D: TRBD2; size: few; CDR3: CASSGGLDNEQFF; DNA: TGCGCCAGCAGTGGGGGACTAGACAATGAGCAGTTCTTC
J: TRBJ2-2; V: TRBV18; D: TRBD1; size: .; CDR3: CASFKNYRGTNTGELFF; DNA: TGTGCCAGCTTCAAGAATTACAGGGGGACGAACACCGGGGAGCTGTTTTTT
J: TRBJ1-4; V: TRBV23-1; D: TRBD1; size: .; CDR3: CASRTGKLEKLFF; DNA: TGCGCCAGCAGGACAGGGAAACTTGAAAAACTGTTTTTT
J: TRBJ2-3; V: TRBV25-1; D: .; size: .; CDR3: CASSESPPSTDTQYF; DNA: TGTGCCAGCAGTGAAAGCCCGCCTAGCACAGATACGCAGTATTTT
J: TRBJ2-1; V: TRBV9; D: TRBD2; size: .; CDR3: CASSLRLAGVGNEQFF; DNA: TGTGCCAGCAGCCTTCGACTAGCGGGAGTAGGTAATGAGCAGTTCTTC
J: TRBJ1-2; V: TRBV25-1; D: TRBD1; size: .; CDR3: CASSGPGQGTYGYTF; DNA: TGTGCCAGCAGTGGCCCGGGACAGGGAACCTATGGCTACACCTTC
J: TRBJ2-5; V: TRBV18; D: .; size: .; CDR3: CASSPQGGIRETQYF; DNA: TGTGCCAGCTCACCACAAGGAGGGATTAGAGAGACCCAGTACTTC
J: TRBJ1-4; V: TRBV5-6; D: .; size: .; CDR3: CASSLGPGGEKLFF; DNA: TGTGCCAGCAGCTTGGGGCCCGGAGGGGAAAAACTGTTTTTT
J: TRBJ2-7; V: TRBV9; D: .; size: .; CDR3: CASSPARDKTYEQYF; DNA: TGTGCCAGCAGCCCAGCCCGGGACAAGACCTACGAGCAGTACTTC
J: TRBJ1-4; V: TRBV25-1; D: .; size: .; CDR3: CASSEWAGSGEKLFF; DNA: TGTGCCAGCAGTGAATGGGCAGGTTCAGGTGAAAAACTGTTTTTT
J: TRBJ1-6; V: TRBV28; D: .; size: .; CDR3: CASTSTRDSRGPYNSPLHF; DNA: TGTGCCAGCACCTCAACCCGGGACTCCAGAGGCCCCTATAATTCACCCCTCCACTTT
J: TRBJ1-2; V: TRBV7-9; D: .; size: .; CDR3: CASSLGAGITDGYTF; DNA: TGTGCCAGCAGCTTAGGGGCAGGGATCACGGATGGCTACACCTTC
J: TRBJ1-1; V: TRBV19; D: .; size: .; CDR3: CASSMYSMNTEAFF; DNA: TGTGCCAGTAGTATGTACAGCATGAACACTGAAGCTTTCTTT
J: TRBJ2-1; V: TRBV13; D: TRBD2; size: .; CDR3: CASSLGLAGRDEQFF; DNA: TGTGCCAGCAGCCTCGGACTAGCGGGAAGGGATGAGCAGTTCTTC
J: TRBJ2-2; V: TRBV28; D: TRBD1; size: .; CDR3: CASSQDQGATGELFF; DNA: TGTGCCAGCAGCCAAGACCAGGGGGCCACCGGGGAGCTGTTTTTT
J: TRBJ2-6; V: TRBV6-1; D: TRBD1; size: .; CDR3: CASSAGTGPGANVLTF; DNA: TGTGCCAGCAGTGCGGGGACAGGCCCTGGGGCCAACGTCCTGACTTTC
J: TRBJ1-3; V: TRBV5-1; D: TRBD1; size: .; CDR3: CASSVTGGPNGNTIYF; DNA: TGCGCCAGCAGCGTCACAGGGGGTCCTAATGGAAACACCATATATTTT
J: TRBJ2-1; V: TRBV9; D: TRBD2; size: .; CDR3: CASSVELAGGLEEQFF; DNA: TGTGCCAGCAGCGTAGAACTAGCGGGAGGTCTTGAGGAGCAGTTCTTC
J: TRBJ1-1; V: TRBV18; D: TRBD1; size: .; CDR3: CASSPNDRGRTTEAFF; DNA: TGTGCCAGCTCACCAAATGACAGGGGGAGGACCACTGAAGCTTTCTTT
J: TRBJ2-1; V: TRBV12-3/TRBV12-4; D: TRBD1; size: once; CDR3: CASSLRQGSEQFF; DNA: TGTGCCAGCAGTTTAAGACAGGGTTCTGAGCAGTTCTTC
J: TRBJ2-7; V: TRBV5-1; D: TRBD1; size: .; CDR3: CASSFKGQGEQYF; DNA: TGCGCCAGCAGCTTTAAGGGACAGGGTGAGCAGTACTTC
J: TRBJ2-5; V: TRBV25-1; D: TRBD2; size: once; CDR3: CASSVGLAVLQETQYF; DNA: TGTGCCAGCAGTGTGGGACTAGCGGTCCTCCAAGAGACCCAGTACTTC
J: TRBJ2-7; V: TRBV11-2; D: TRBD1; size: .; CDR3: CASSRWGQGTYEQYF; DNA: TGTGCCAGCAGCCGATGGGGACAGGGAACCTACGAGCAGTACTTC
J: TRBJ1-5; V: TRBV19; D: .; size: .; CDR3: CASSIRRFLNQPQHF; DNA: TGTGCCAGTAGTATACGCAGATTTCTCAATCAGCCCCAGCATTTT
J: TRBJ1-2; V: TRBV3-1/TRBV3-2; D: .; size: .; CDR3: CASGPTGLFHGYTF; DNA: TGTGCCAGCGGCCCGACAGGTTTATTTCATGGCTACACCTTC
J: TRBJ2-1; V: TRBV7-9; D: .; size: .; CDR3: CASSLGRWEQFF; DNA: TGTGCCAGCAGCTTAGGCCGGTGGGAGCAGTTCTTC
J: TRBJ1-2; V: TRBV3-1/TRBV3-2; D: .; size: few; CDR3: CASMGDGDYGYTF; DNA: TGTGCCAGCATGGGTGACGGGGACTATGGCTACACCTTC
J: TRBJ1-5; V: TRBV30; D: .; size: few; CDR3: CAWSQGSNQPQHF; DNA: TGTGCCTGGAGTCAGGGTAGCAATCAGCCCCAGCATTTT
J: TRBJ2-5; V: TRBV5-1; D: TRBD2; size: .; CDR3: CASISGGNFQETQYF; DNA: TGCGCCAGCATTAGCGGGGGCAACTTCCAAGAGACCCAGTACTTC
J: TRBJ2-7; V: TRBV6-1; D: TRBD2; size: .; CDR3: CASSEGGLAAYEQYF; DNA: TGTGCCAGCAGTGAAGGGGGACTAGCGGCCTACGAGCAGTACTTC
J: TRBJ1-2; V: TRBV7-9; D: .; size: .; CDR3: CASSHGGNGYTF; DNA: TGTGCCAGCAGCCATGGGGGGAATGGCTACACCTTC
J: TRBJ1-1; V: TRBV19; D: .; size: .; CDR3: CASTRAHGDTEAFF; DNA: TGTGCCAGTACCCGTGCCCACGGGGACACTGAAGCTTTCTTT
J: TRBJ2-6; V: TRBV28; D: .; size: .; CDR3: CASSLSGGANVLTF; DNA: TGTGCCAGCAGTTTGTCAGGTGGGGCCAACGTCCTGACTTTC
J: TRBJ1-2; V: TRBV30; D: .; size: .; CDR3: CAWSGLTALYGYTF; DNA: TGTGCCTGGAGTGGACTAACTGCCCTTTATGGCTACACCTTC
J: TRBJ2-7; V: TRBV3-1/TRBV3-2; D: TRBD1; size: once; CDR3: CASSQGLGTGAEQYF; DNA: TGTGCCAGCAGCCAAGGTCTCGGGACAGGGGCCGAGCAGTACTTC
J: TRBJ2-1; V: TRBV7-6; D: .; size: .; CDR3: CASSHPNSPNYNEQFF; DNA: TGTGCCAGCAGCCACCCGAATAGCCCGAATTACAATGAGCAGTTCTTC
J: TRBJ1-4; V: TRBV27; D: .; size: .; CDR3: CASSFYSTDLPTNEKLFF; DNA: TGTGCCAGCAGTTTCTACAGCACCGATCTTCCAACTAATGAAAAACTGTTTTTT
J: TRBJ1-4; V: TRBV27; D: .; size: .; CDR3: CASSLTEGAEKLFF; DNA: TGTGCCAGCAGTTTAACAGAGGGCGCAGAAAAACTGTTTTTT
J: TRBJ2-5; V: TRBV6-5; D: TRBD1; size: .; CDR3: CASGQGNQETQYF; DNA: TGTGCCAGTGGACAGGGGAACCAAGAGACCCAGTACTTC
J: TRBJ2-3; V: TRBV24-1; D: TRBD1; size: .; CDR3: CATKGAGRDTQYF; DNA: TGTGCCACCAAGGGGGCAGGGCGGGATACGCAGTATTTT